Listed here are 18 T cell receptor beta chains from one sample, sequenced in a study of blood T cell repertoires in COVID-19. Using immunoSEQ multiplex PCR, the repertoire was profiled, and TCRdb retains in-frame clones only, with some absent. The profile shows about 67,000 clones, 87% of them singletons. Specimen: peripheral blood. These receptor sequences come from a woman over 75 with acute or convalescent COVID-19.

The chain joins TRBV6-6 to TRBJ2-4, with a possible D match to TRBD1 (5 bases). This CDR3 has 13 amino acids. Between the trimmed V and J ends, which lost 5 bases and 9 bases, there was a span of 14 bases. Germline V gives CDR1 MNHNY, CDR2 SVGAGI (reference sequence). The DNA of the CDR3 is TGTGCCAGCAGTCCACGTTACCAGGGCATTCAGTACTTC. Amino acids: CASSPRYQGIQYF.

A few counts support this clone. V and J are TRBV6-1 and TRBJ1-2, with D unresolved. V was cut by 2 bases and J by 5 bases, with 6 bases left in between. Germline CDR1 reads MNHNS; CDR2 reads SASEGT. This CDR3 contains 12 residues. The CDR3 region has the DNA TGTGCCAGCAGTGAATCAGGATATGGCTACACCTTC. It yields the protein CASSESGYGYTF.

This clone was detected once. The chain is built from TRBV3-1 (or the pseudogene TRBV3-2) and TRBJ2-3; TRBD2 matches 8 bases. This CDR3 is 16 amino acids long. The J segment lost 3 bases and the V segment lost 3 bases, leaving 8 bases of the junction unmatched. The germline gives CDR1 LGHDT, CDR2 YNNKEL (reference sequence). The CDR3 sequence is CASSHDNGGATDTQYF. Here the CDR3 DNA reads TGTGCCAGCAGCCACGATAACGGGGGGGCTACAGATACGCAGTATTTT.

This chain uses TRBV1 with TRBJ2-7; the table's D gene call, TRBD2, was not cross checked with the DNA. TRBV1 represents a pseudogene. The CDR3 spans 18 residues. The DNA of the CDR3 is TGCACCAGCAGCGTGGGACTATTTTCTCTCCTCGCACTCTACGAGCAGTACTTC. Its translation is CTSSVGLFSLLALYEQYF.

The chain links TRBV28 to TRBJ1-2; no clear D. This CDR3 spans 14 amino acids. CDR1 and CDR2 from the germline V gene are MDHEN and SYDVKM. The V and J ends lost 6 bases and 8 bases respectively, with 19 bases between them. In nucleotides, the CDR3 is TGTGCCAGCAGGCTCGCCGTCATGAGCCAAGGCTACACCTTC. As protein: CASRLAVMSQGYTF.

The chain links TRBV2 to TRBJ1-6; TRBD1 matches 9 bases. The CDR3 covers 14 residues. The germline V gene encodes CDR1 SNHLY and CDR2 FYNNEI. V gave up 4 bases and J gave up 8 bases; unmatched junction bases: 3. This CDR3 reads CASSVGTGHSPLHF. As DNA, the CDR3 is TGTGCCAGCAGTGTGGGGACAGGGCATTCACCCCTCCACTTT.

The table lists this clone with a few counts. The genes are TRBV2 and TRBJ2-2, with D maybe TRBD2 (5 bases). The length of the CDR3 is 13 residues. V lost 8 bases and J 2 bases, leaving 9 bases between the germline ends. Germline V gene sequence: CDR1 SNHLY, CDR2 FYNNEI. As DNA, the CDR3 is TGTGCCAGCGCGAGGGAAAACACCGGGGAGCTGTTTTTT. It translates to CASARENTGELFF.

The sample holds one count of this clone. This chain uses TRBV7-2 with TRBJ2-1, with D tentatively TRBD1 (6 bases). Trimming took off 2 bases at V and 7 bases at J, with 9 bases between the two ends. The germline CDR1 and CDR2 sequences are SGHTA and FQGNSA. This CDR3 has 13 amino acids. CDR3 coding DNA: TGTGCCAGCAGCTTAAACAGGGAGAATGAGCAGTTCTTC. Its translation is CASSLNRENEQFF.

A few counts support this clone. The V and J genes are TRBV6-2 or TRBV6-3 and TRBJ2-3; tentatively, D is TRBD2 (5 bases). This CDR3 comprises 14 residues. V was clipped by 0 bases and J by 4 bases, with 8 bases between them. Germline V lookup: CDR1 MNHEY, CDR2 SVGEGT. The CDR3 region is CASSYSGSPDTQYF. Written as DNA, the CDR3 is TGTGCCAGCAGTTACTCGGGGAGCCCAGATACGCAGTATTTT.

The CDR3 loop reads CASRRDRDTGELFF. The CDR3 DNA reads as TGTGCCAGTAGAAGGGACAGGGACACCGGGGAGCTGTTTTTT. The genes are TRBV19 and TRBJ2-2, with 9 bases that match TRBD1. The CDR3 spans 14 residues. Unmatched junction bases numbered 2, after V lost 6 bases and J lost 3 bases. Germline values: CDR1 LNHDA, CDR2 SQIVND (reference sequence).

The V and J genes are TRBV7-3 and TRBJ2-2; 11 bases align to TRBD2. This CDR3 is built from 18 residues. V was clipped by 5 bases and J by 4 bases; unmatched bases: 12. The germline V gene has CDR1 SGHTA and CDR2 FQGTGA. CDR3 residues: CASSPRIAGGPGTGELFF. The CDR3 coding sequence is TGTGCCAGCAGCCCCCGGATAGCGGGAGGGCCTGGCACCGGGGAGCTGTTTTTT. Filled out from reference TRBV7-3 and TRBJ2-2, the complete variable domain reads GAGVSQTPSNKVTEKGKYVELRCDPISGHTALYWYRQSLGQGPEFLIYFQGTGAADDSGLPNDRFFAVRPEGSVSTLKIQRTERGDSAVYLCASSPRIAGGPGTGELFFGEGSRLTVL.

The rearrangement links TRBV2 to TRBJ2-7; D not resolved. The V end was cut by 5 bases, the J end by 7 bases, with 9 bases between. This CDR3 is built from 11 residues. Germline assignment: CDR1 SNHLY and CDR2 FYNNEI. CDR3 sequence: CASSTRQEQYF. For the CDR3, the DNA is TGTGCCAGCAGTACCCGTCAGGAGCAGTACTTC.

This clone occurred a few times. The CDR3 here is CASSEQGYEQYF. Written as DNA, the CDR3 is TGTGCCAGCAGTGAACAGGGCTACGAGCAGTACTTC. The V and J genes are TRBV2 and TRBJ2-7; tentatively, D is TRBD1 (5 bases). There are 12 residues in the CDR3. Trimming cost V 2 bases and J 3 bases, with 5 bases left between them. CDR1 is SNHLY, CDR2 FYNNEI, per germline.

This clone was seen just once. Here the CDR3 DNA reads TGTGCCAGCAGTTACACACCGACAGGGAAACATCAGCCCCAGCATTTT. Translated, it gives CASSYTPTGKHQPQHF. The chain has TRBV6-2 or TRBV6-3 and TRBJ1-5, with TRBD1 identical over 7 bases. The CDR3 runs to 16 residues. From germline, CDR1 is MNHEY and CDR2 SVGEGT. V was clipped by 2 bases and J by 5 bases; unmatched bases: 9.

The chain recombines TRBV7-2 with TRBJ2-1; the match to TRBD2 covers 9 bases. Germline V gene data show CDR1 as SGHTA and CDR2 as FQGNSA. Trimming took 3 bases from V and 7 from J; bases not matched to a gene: 10. CDR3 length: 16 amino acids. Here the CDR3 reads CASSFQSSGSGNEQFF. CDR3 nucleotides: TGTGCCAGCAGCTTTCAAAGTAGCGGGAGTGGGAATGAGCAGTTCTTC.

The chain carries TRBV14 and TRBJ1-6; D not resolved. Germline values: CDR1 SGHDN, CDR2 FVKESK. The CDR3 loop spans 14 amino acids. V lost 4 bases, J lost 6 bases, and 10 bases lay in between. This CDR3 is CASSLRVLNSPLHF. CDR3 nucleotide sequence: TGTGCCAGCAGCCTGAGGGTTCTTAATTCACCCCTCCACTTT.

This chain joins TRBV5-1 and TRBJ1-4; no firm D call. Germline CDR1 SGHRS, CDR2 YFSETQ. The CDR3 runs 12 residues. Trimming removed 1 base at V and 8 bases at J, with 6 bases between. CDR3: CASSLFSEKLFF. DNA of the CDR3: TGCGCCAGCAGCTTGTTCTCCGAAAAACTGTTTTTT.

V usage is TRBV4-2 and J usage is TRBJ1-2, with TRBD1 matching 11 bases. Germline-derived CDR1 and CDR2 are LGHNA and YNFKEQ. CDR3 length: 14 amino acids. V shed 2 bases and J 8 bases; nucleotides not matched to a gene: 4. CDR3 coding DNA: TGTGCCAGCAGCCAACCGGGACAGGGGGAGGGCTACACCTTC. This translates into CASSQPGQGEGYTF.